Listed below are T cell receptor beta chains from one sample, sequenced in a study of cytomegalovirus exposure and HLA in healthy donors. TCRdb's table, derived via immunoSEQ multiplex PCR, lists solely in-frame clones and lacks some. The sample carries 150,000 to 200,000 clones, about 88% recorded once. Sequencing was carried out using PBMCs. The receptor set was obtained from a woman aged 18-30 years in good health and CMV-seronegative. Both conserved end residues are part of each CDR3. Fields, in order: V gene, J gene, CDR3 protein.

TRBV13	TRBJ2-7	CASSYDSGAEQYF
TRBV9	TRBJ1-3	CASSAGQGARVGNTIYF
TRBV5-1	TRBJ2-7	CASSLGQGGIEQYF
TRBV6-1	TRBJ2-7	CASSEAQVSATYEQYF
TRBV14	TRBJ2-7	CASSYHSSGISYEQYF
TRBV2	TRBJ2-3	CASSRAERDTQYF
TRBV29-1	TRBJ2-1	CSSSGGPDNEQFF
TRBV28	TRBJ1-5	CASRQGLSNQPQHF
TRBV6-1	TRBJ2-5	CASSEKQSRQETQYF
TRBV19	TRBJ2-7	CASSIHIAEGPFSYEQYF
TRBV19	TRBJ2-2	CASRLATRNTGELFF
TRBV19	TRBJ2-1	CASNQAGQGTYNEQFF
TRBV19	TRBJ1-4	CASSYGQGVPNEKLFF
TRBV10-3	TRBJ1-5	CAIRSEIDSNQPQHF
TRBV7-9	TRBJ2-1	CASSPNRDEQFF
TRBV6-1	TRBJ1-6	CASSDLTGGNSPLHF
TRBV5-1	TRBJ1-1	CASSPGLLGNTEAFF
TRBV28	TRBJ1-5	CASSLGTSSPSNPNQPQHF
TRBV29-1	TRBJ2-5	CSVQGQGTETQYF
TRBV7-9	TRBJ1-1	CASSLSRGPMNTEAFF
TRBV30	TRBJ1-4	CACGIGQASEKLFF
TRBV9	TRBJ1-1	CASSVEGGRAEAFF
TRBV7-3	TRBJ2-7	CASSLGGLAGVREQYF
TRBV21-1	TRBJ2-3	CASSKESSGVLYSTDTQYF
TRBV28	TRBJ1-2	CASSSQGHYGYTF
TRBV5-4	TRBJ2-5	CASSLGGGSPQETQYF
TRBV27	TRBJ2-5	CAARLAGGRETQYF
TRBV15	TRBJ1-3	CATKTGGISGNTIYF
TRBV2	TRBJ2-7	CASSLLAGGPYEQYF
TRBV29-1	TRBJ2-7	CSVVDRDSSYEQYF